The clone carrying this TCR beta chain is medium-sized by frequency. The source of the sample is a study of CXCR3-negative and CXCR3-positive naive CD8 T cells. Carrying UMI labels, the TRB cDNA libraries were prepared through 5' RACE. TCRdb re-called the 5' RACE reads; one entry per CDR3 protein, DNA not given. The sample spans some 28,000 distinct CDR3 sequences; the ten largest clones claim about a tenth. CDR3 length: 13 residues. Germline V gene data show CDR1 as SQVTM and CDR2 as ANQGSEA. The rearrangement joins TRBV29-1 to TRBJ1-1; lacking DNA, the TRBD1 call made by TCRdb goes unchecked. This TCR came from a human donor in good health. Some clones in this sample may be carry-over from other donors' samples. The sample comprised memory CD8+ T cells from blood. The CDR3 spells CSVDYRGNTEAFF.